The sample holds a few counts of the clone carrying this T cell receptor beta chain. Naivety among CD8 cells was defined by CD45RO negativity and positive CCR7 selection, thereby excluding terminally differentiated effector memory CD45RA+ cells. The sample is drawn from a study of shared clonotypes between healthy human individuals. The data were produced by immunoSEQ multiplex PCR, yet TCRdb's version contains in-frame clones alone and is incomplete. The sample lists hundreds of thousands of clones, around 96% occurring once. The CDR3 length is 13 residues. Germline V lookup: CDR1 LNHDA, CDR2 SQIVND (reference sequence). Trimming shortened V by 1 base and J by 1 base, and 5 bases separated the two germline ends.

The receptor comes from a woman in her thirties in good health. The rearrangement uses TRBV19 and TRBJ2-7; D remains unclear. The sample taken for sequencing was naive CD8+ T cells sorted from blood. The CDR3 nucleotides are TGTGCCAGTAGTATAGGACGGTCCTACGAGCAGTACTTC. This gives the protein CASSIGRSYEQYF.